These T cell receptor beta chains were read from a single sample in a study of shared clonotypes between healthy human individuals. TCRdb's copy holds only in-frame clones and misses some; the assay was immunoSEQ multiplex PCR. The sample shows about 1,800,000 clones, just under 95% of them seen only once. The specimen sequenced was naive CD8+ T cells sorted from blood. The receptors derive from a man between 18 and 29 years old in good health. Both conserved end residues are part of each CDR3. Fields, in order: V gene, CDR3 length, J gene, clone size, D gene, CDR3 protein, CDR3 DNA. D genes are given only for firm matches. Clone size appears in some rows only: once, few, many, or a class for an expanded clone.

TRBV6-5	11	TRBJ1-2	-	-	CASNGGYGYTF	TGTGCCAGTAACGGGGGGTATGGCTACACCTTC
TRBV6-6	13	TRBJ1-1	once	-	CASSYAGNTEAFF	TGTGCCAGCAGTTACGCAGGGAACACTGAAGCTTTCTTT
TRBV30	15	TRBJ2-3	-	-	CAWSSTREKADTQYF	TGTGCCTGGAGTTCGACAAGGGAAAAAGCAGATACGCAGTATTTT
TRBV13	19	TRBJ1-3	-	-	CASSPRRGTLPASGNTIYF	TGTGCCAGCAGCCCACGTCGGGGGACCTTACCTGCCTCTGGAAACACCATATATTTT
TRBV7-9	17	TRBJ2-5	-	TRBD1	CASSLVRTGAYQETQYF	TGTGCCAGCAGCTTAGTTCGGACAGGGGCGTACCAAGAGACCCAGTACTTC
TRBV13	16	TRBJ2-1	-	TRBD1	CASSLLGQGERGEQFF	TGTGCCAGCAGCTTATTGGGACAGGGGGAAAGGGGTGAGCAGTTCTTC
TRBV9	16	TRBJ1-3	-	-	CASSPGEHEPGNTIYF	TGTGCCAGCAGCCCAGGAGAACATGAACCGGGAAACACCATATATTTT
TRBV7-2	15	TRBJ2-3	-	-	CASSSPATATDTQYF	TGTGCCAGCAGCTCCCCCGCGACAGCGACAGATACGCAGTATTTT
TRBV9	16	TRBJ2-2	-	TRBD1	CASSLGQGDAGGELFF	TGTGCCAGCAGCTTGGGACAGGGGGACGCAGGCGGGGAGCTGTTTTTT
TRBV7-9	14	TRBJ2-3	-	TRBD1	CASSLGQGPDTQYF	TGTGCCAGCAGCTTAGGACAGGGCCCAGATACGCAGTATTTT
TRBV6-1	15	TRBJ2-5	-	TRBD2	CASSELAGGVVTQYF	TGTGCCAGCAGTGAACTAGCGGGGGGAGTCGTGACCCAGTACTTC
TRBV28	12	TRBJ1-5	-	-	CASSDSNQPQHF	TGTGCCAGCAGCGACAGCAATCAGCCCCAGCATTTT
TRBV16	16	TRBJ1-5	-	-	CASSQSRQVPNQPQHF	TGTGCCAGCAGCCAATCCCGACAGGTCCCCAATCAGCCCCAGCATTTT
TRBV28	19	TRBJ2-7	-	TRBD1	CASSLPGTGSVLSPYEQYF	TGTGCCAGCAGTTTACCTGGGACAGGGAGCGTTTTGTCGCCCTACGAGCAGTACTTC
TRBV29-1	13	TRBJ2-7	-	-	CSVEDHTGEPQYF	TGCAGCGTTGAAGATCACACAGGCGAACCGCAGTACTTC
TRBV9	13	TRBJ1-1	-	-	CASSQGGNTEAFF	TGTGCCAGCAGCCAAGGGGGTAACACTGAAGCTTTCTTT
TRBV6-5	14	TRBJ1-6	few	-	CASSYRDRASPLHF	TGTGCCAGCAGTTACCGGGATCGGGCTTCACCCCTCCACTTT
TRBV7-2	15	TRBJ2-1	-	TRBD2	CASSLGAGGYNEQFF	TGTGCCAGCAGCTTAGGGGCGGGGGGTTACAATGAGCAGTTCTTC
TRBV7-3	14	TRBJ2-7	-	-	CASSLTGSSYEQYF	TGTGCCAGCAGCTTAACAGGGAGCTCCTACGAGCAGTACTTC
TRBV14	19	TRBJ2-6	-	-	CASSQDLGRGIPGANVLTF	TGTGCCAGCAGCCAAGACCTCGGCAGGGGAATCCCTGGGGCCAACGTCCTGACTTTC
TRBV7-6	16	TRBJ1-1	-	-	CASSLGGGLLNTEAFF	TGTGCCAGCAGCTTAGGCGGGGGTCTCTTGAACACTGAAGCTTTCTTT
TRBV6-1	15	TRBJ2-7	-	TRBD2	CASSVKRGEWDEQYF	TGTGCCAGCAGTGTGAAGCGGGGAGAATGGGACGAGCAGTACTTC
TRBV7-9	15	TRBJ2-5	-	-	CASSLVSGPEETQYF	TGTGCCAGCAGCTTAGTGTCAGGACCCGAAGAGACCCAGTACTTC
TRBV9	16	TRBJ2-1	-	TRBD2	CASSVDMAGDYNEQFF	TGTGCCAGCAGCGTAGACATGGCGGGGGACTACAATGAGCAGTTCTTC
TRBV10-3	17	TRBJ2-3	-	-	CAISESDPAYVEGTQYF	TGTGCCATCAGTGAATCGGACCCCGCTTACGTTGAGGGTACGCAGTATTTT
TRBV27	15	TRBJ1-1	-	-	CASSSWEGVNTEAFF	TGTGCCAGCAGTTCATGGGAAGGGGTGAACACTGAAGCTTTCTTT
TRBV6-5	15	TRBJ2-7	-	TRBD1	CASTLGPTGVYEQYF	TGTGCCAGCACCCTTGGCCCGACAGGGGTCTACGAGCAGTACTTC
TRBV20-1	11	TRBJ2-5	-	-	CSASYQETQYF	TGCAGTGCTTCGTACCAAGAGACCCAGTACTTC
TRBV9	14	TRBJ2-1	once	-	CASSVAPGYNEQFF	TGTGCCAGCAGCGTAGCCCCCGGTTACAATGAGCAGTTCTTC
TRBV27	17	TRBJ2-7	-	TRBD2	CASSLIPGLAGIYEQYF	TGTGCCAGCAGTTTAATTCCGGGACTAGCGGGGATCTACGAGCAGTACTTC
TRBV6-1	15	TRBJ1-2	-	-	CASSERSRGLGGYTF	TGTGCCAGCAGTGAAAGGAGCAGGGGCCTTGGTGGCTACACCTTC
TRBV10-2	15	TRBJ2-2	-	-	CASTELILNTGELFF	TGCGCCAGCACAGAGCTTATTTTGAACACCGGGGAGCTGTTTTTT
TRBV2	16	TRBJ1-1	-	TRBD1	CASSAGLTGHNTEAFF	TGTGCCAGCAGTGCAGGGTTGACAGGGCACAACACTGAAGCTTTCTTT
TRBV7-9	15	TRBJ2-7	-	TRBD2	CASSLDSGGLYEQYF	TGTGCCAGCAGCTTAGATTCGGGGGGGCTCTACGAGCAGTACTTC
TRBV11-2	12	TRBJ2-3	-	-	CASKGRRDTQYF	TGTGCCAGCAAAGGCCGTAGGGATACGCAGTATTTT
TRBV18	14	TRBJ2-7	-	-	CASSPGGPGYEQYF	TGTGCCAGCTCACCGGGCGGCCCAGGGTACGAGCAGTACTTC
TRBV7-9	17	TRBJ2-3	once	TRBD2	CASSLSVSGGSTDTQYF	TGTGCCAGCAGCTTATCGGTGTCGGGAGGGAGCACAGATACGCAGTATTTT